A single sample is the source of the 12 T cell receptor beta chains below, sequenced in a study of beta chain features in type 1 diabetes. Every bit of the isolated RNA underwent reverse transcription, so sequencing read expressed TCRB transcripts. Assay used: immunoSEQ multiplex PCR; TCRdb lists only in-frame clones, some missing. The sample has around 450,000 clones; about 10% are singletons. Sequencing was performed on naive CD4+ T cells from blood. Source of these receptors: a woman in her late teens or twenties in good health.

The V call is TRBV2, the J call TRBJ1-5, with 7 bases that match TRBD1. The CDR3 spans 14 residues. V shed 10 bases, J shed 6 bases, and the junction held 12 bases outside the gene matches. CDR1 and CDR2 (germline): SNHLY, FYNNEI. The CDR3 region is CATRQGLGRQPQHF. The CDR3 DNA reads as TGTGCCACCCGACAGGGATTAGGTCGTCAGCCCCAGCATTTT.

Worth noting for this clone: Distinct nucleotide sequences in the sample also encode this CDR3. DNA for the CDR3: TGCAGTGCCAGTAGGGAAGAGACCCAGTACTTC. Translation: CSASREETQYF. The chain joins TRBV20-1 to TRBJ2-5; D is ambiguous. This CDR3 contains 11 residues. Germline CDR1 DFQATT, CDR2 SNEGSKA (reference sequence). The V and J ends lost 6 bases and 3 bases respectively, with 8 bases between them.

CDR3 DNA sequence: TGTGCCAGCAGCGCCAACCGGGACAGGGGGCTTTCCAGCAATCAGCCCCAGCATTTT. Translating gives CASSANRDRGLSSNQPQHF. This sequence joins TRBV5-6 and TRBJ1-5; 12 positions match TRBD1. Trimming at V came to 4 bases and at J to 1 base, leaving 12 bases not matched to a gene. Germline values: CDR1 SGHDT, CDR2 YYEEEE. The CDR3 is 19 residues long.

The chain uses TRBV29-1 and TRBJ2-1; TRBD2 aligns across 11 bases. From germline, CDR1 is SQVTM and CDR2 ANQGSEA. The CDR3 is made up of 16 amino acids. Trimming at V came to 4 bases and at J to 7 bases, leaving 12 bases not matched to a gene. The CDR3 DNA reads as TGCAGCGTTGGCCAACTTAGCGGGAGGGCTAGAAATGAGCAGTTCTTC. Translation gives CSVGQLSGRARNEQFF.

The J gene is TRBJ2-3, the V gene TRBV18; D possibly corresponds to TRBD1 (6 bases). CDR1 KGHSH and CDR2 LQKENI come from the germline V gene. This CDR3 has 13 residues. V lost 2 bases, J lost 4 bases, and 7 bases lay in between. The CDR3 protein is CASSPGGADTQYF. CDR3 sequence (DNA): TGTGCCAGCTCACCAGGGGGCGCAGATACGCAGTATTTT.

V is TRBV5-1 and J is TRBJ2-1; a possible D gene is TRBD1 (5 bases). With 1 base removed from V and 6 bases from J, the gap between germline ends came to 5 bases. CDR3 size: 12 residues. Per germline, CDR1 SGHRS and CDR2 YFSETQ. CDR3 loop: CASSLQGNEQFF. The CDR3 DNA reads TGCGCCAGCAGCTTGCAGGGCAATGAGCAGTTCTTC.

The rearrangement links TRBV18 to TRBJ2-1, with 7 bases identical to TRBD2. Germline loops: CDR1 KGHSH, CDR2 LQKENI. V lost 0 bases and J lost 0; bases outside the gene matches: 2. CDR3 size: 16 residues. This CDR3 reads CASSPPRGSSYNEQFF. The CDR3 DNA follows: TGTGCCAGCTCACCACCGCGGGGGAGCTCCTACAATGAGCAGTTCTTC.

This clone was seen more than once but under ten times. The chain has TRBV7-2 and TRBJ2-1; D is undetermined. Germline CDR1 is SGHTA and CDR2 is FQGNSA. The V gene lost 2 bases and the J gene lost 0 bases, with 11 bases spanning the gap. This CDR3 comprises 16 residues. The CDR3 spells CASSLIAGNSYNEQFF. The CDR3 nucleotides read TGTGCCAGCAGCTTAATAGCCGGAAACTCCTACAATGAGCAGTTCTTC.

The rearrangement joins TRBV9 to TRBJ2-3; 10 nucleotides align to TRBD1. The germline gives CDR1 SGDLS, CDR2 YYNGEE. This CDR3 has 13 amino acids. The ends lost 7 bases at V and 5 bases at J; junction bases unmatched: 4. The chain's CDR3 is CASGTGVQDTQYF. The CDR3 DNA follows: TGTGCCAGCGGGACAGGGGTCCAAGATACGCAGTATTTT.

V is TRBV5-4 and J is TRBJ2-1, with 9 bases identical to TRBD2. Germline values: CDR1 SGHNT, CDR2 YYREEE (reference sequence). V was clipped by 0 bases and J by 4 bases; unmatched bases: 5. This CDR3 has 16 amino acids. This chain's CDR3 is CASSLGGTSGYNEQFF. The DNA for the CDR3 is TGTGCCAGCAGCTTGGGTGGAACTAGCGGGTACAATGAGCAGTTCTTC.

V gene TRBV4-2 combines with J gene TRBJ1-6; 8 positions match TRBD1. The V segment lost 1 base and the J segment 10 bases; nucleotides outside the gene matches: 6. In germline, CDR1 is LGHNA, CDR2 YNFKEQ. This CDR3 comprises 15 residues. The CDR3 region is CASSQVVQGGSPLHF. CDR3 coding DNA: TGTGCCAGCAGCCAAGTAGTACAGGGGGGATCACCCCTCCACTTT.

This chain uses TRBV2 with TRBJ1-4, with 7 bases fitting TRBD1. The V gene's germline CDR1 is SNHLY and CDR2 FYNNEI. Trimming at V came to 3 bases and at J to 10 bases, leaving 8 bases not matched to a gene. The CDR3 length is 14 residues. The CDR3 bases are TGTGCCAGCAGTGATGGAGACAGGGTGGGAAAACTGTTTTTT. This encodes CASSDGDRVGKLFF.